This T cell receptor beta chain was recovered during a study of regulatory T cells in long-lasting Graves disease. Study observations and caveats: Results may be inaccurate due to the small sample size. There was favoring of TRBV28, TRBJ1-2 and TRBJ2-5 in persistent disease.

Arm-PCR of CDR3 regions and iRepertoire HTBI primers were used to build TCR beta libraries. TCRdb redid the calling of the multiplex PCR reads with MiXCR, one entry per CDR3 protein. The data hold fewer than 450,000 distinct CDR3 sequences, with 23% observed a single time. Time point reported: persistent/refractory GD, antithyroid drugs over 5 years with positive TRAb. Making the TCR library involved RNA that had been extracted from PBMCs. Those enrolled as patients came out of an endocrinology department in Xi'an, China. V lost 7 bases and J 4 bases, leaving 13 bases between the germline ends. Germline V gene lookup returns CDR1 MNHNS and CDR2 SASEGT. The CDR3 is 13 amino acids. Concerning this clonotype itself: The antigen is unknown.

The specimen was peripheral blood mononuclear cells (PBMCs), collected when the disease was refractory, from a patient treated with antithyroid drugs. The receptor comes from a female donor with Graves disease. The chain combines TRBV6-1 with TRBJ1-1, with D maybe TRBD1 (5 bases). In nucleotides, the CDR3 is TGTGCCAGCAATGGAGGGGCGTTCACTGAAGCTTTCTTT. Translation gives CASNGGAFTEAFF.